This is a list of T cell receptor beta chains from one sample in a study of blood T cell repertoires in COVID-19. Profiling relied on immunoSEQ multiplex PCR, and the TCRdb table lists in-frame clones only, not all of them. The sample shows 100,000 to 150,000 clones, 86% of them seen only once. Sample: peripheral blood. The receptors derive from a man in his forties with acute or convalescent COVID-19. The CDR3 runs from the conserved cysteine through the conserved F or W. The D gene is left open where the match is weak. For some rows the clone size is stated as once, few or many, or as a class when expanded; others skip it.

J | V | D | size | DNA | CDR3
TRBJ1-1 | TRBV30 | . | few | TGTGCCCGTCATGAGATAAGGGGCACTGAAGCTTTCTTT | CARHEIRGTEAFF
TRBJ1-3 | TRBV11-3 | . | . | TGTGCCAGCAGCTTAGGTCCGGTTGCGGGAGGAAACACCATATATTTT | CASSLGPVAGGNTIYF
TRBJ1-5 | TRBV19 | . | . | TGTGCCAGTAGTGTCTCGCGTGGGGGGGCAGGCCAGCCCCAGCATTTT | CASSVSRGGAGQPQHF
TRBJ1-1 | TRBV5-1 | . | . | TGCGCCAGCAGCTTTGGCGGCACCTTGAACACTGAAGCTTTCTTT | CASSFGGTLNTEAFF
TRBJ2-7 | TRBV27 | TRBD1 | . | TGTGCCAGCAGTTTCCGCCCCTCGGGACAGCAGGGCCACGAGCAGTACTTC | CASSFRPSGQQGHEQYF
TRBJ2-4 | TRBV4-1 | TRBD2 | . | TGCGCCAGCAGCCAAGATCCTAGCGGGAGCTTAAACATTCAGTACTTC | CASSQDPSGSLNIQYF
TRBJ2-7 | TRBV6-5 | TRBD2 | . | TGTGCCAGCAGTATAGCGGGAGTTTACTACGAGCAGTACTTC | CASSIAGVYYEQYF
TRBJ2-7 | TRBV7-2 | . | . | TGTGCCAGCTCAGAGGGGGGGCATTCCTACGAGCAGTACTTC | CASSEGGHSYEQYF
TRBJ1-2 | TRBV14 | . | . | TGTGCCAGCAGCTCCTTCGGGGCGGAGGGCTATGGCTACACCTTC | CASSSFGAEGYGYTF
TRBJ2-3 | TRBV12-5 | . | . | TGTGCTAGTGGTTTAGCCTGGACAAGCCCCCTAGATACGCAGTATTTT | CASGLAWTSPLDTQYF
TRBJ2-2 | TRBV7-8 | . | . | TGTGCCAGCAGCTTAGATCAGGGCCCCGGGGAGCTGTTTTTT | CASSLDQGPGELFF
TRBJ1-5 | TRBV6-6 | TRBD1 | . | TGTGCCAGCAGTAGCCAGGGGGTTCAGCCCCAGCATTTT | CASSSQGVQPQHF
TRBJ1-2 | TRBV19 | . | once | TGTGCCAGTAGTATACAGGTTGAGGGAAACTATGGCTACACCTTC | CASSIQVEGNYGYTF
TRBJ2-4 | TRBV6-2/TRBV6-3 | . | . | TGTGCCAGCAGTTCCCCCCCCGGGGGCATTCAGTACTTC | CASSSPPGGIQYF
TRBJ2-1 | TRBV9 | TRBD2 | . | TGTGCCAGCAGCAGCTCGATGGGAGCGGGGTACAATGAGCAGTTCTTC | CASSSSMGAGYNEQFF
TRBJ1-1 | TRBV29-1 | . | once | TGCAGCGTTGACGCGGGTTGGAACACTGAAGCTTTCTTT | CSVDAGWNTEAFF
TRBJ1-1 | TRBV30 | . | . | TGTGCCTGGAGTGTATCGAGGGAAGCTTTCTTT | CAWSVSREAFF